The entry that follows covers one TCR beta chain sequence. Its matching antigen is unknown. This CDR3 region has 15 residues. Trimming removed 7 bases at V and 7 bases at J, with 17 bases between. Germline V gene sequence: CDR1 LNHDA, CDR2 SQIVND (reference sequence). This entry is derived from a study of radiotherapy plus CTLA-4 blockade in lung cancer. The method was immunoSEQ multiplex PCR; TCRdb's version includes in-frame clones alone and lacks a portion of them. Here the sample spans roughly 59,000 clones, 70% to 80% being singletons. Study-wide results and limits: According to reports, early shifts in blood T cell clones, alongside interferon-beta, forecast response most accurately. Radiotherapy was combined with ipilimumab, and tumor-derived TCR clones then expanded in blood.

Patients had chemo-refractory metastatic non-small-cell lung cancer and received focal radiation plus CTLA-4 blockade that used ipilimumab. The sample was peripheral blood, taken from a patient treated with radiotherapy plus ipilimumab. This sequence originates from a human donor with non-small cell lung cancer whose response to radiotherapy plus ipilimumab could not be evaluated. The chain combines TRBV19 with TRBJ1-6; TRBD1 might be the D (5 bases). CDR3 protein: CASTQGRAENSPLHF. The CDR3 DNA sequence: TGTGCCAGTACCCAGGGTCGGGCAGAGAATTCACCCCTCCACTTT.